This T cell receptor (beta chain) was documented in a study of response to subunit inactivated influenza vaccine. General study findings and limits: Authors suggested each seasonal influenza vaccination recruits few new T cells.

A single record per CDR3 protein comes from TCRdb applying MiXCR to the RT-PCR reads. The repertoire holds about 780,000 distinct CDR3 sequences, with about 18% as singletons. CDR1 LNHNV and CDR2 YYDKDF come from the germline V gene (reference sequence). The CDR3 totals 15 residues. The J segment lost 7 bases and the V segment lost 0 bases, leaving 4 bases of the junction unmatched. This clonotype has a handful of counts. Antigen specificity is unknown. The gene calls are TRBV15 and TRBJ1-4; 8 bases fit TRBD1. The receptor's source is a man in his forties or fifties who received an inactivated influenza vaccine. The starting material was PBMCs from blood, obtained roughly 5 days after vaccination. The CDR3 loop is CATSRDQGAGEKLFF. Written as DNA, the CDR3 is TGTGCCACCAGCAGAGATCAGGGGGCGGGTGAAAAACTGTTTTTT.